This T cell receptor beta chain derives from a study of blood T cell repertoires in COVID-19. Study summary: Some COVID-19 samples were acute and others convalescent; all came from the United States, Italy and Spain. T cells, B-cell-depleted T cells, or PBMCs supplied cDNA or gDNA.

TCRdb's table, derived via immunoSEQ multiplex PCR, lists solely in-frame clones and lacks some. This sample has tens of thousands of clones, with 88% found just once. Germline V gene lookup returns CDR1 MNHEY and CDR2 SMNVEV (reference sequence). With 6 bases clipped from V and 5 bases from J, the junction kept 10 bases outside the gene matches. The CDR3 is made up of 15 amino acids. The sample comprised peripheral blood. This chain joins TRBV27 and TRBJ1-5, with 7 bases lining up with TRBD1. The origin of this receptor is a woman aged 70 to 79 with acute or convalescent COVID-19. CDR3 in amino acids: CASSQRQGMDQPQHF. CDR3 coding DNA: TGTGCCAGCAGCCAACGACAGGGAATGGATCAGCCCCAGCATTTT.